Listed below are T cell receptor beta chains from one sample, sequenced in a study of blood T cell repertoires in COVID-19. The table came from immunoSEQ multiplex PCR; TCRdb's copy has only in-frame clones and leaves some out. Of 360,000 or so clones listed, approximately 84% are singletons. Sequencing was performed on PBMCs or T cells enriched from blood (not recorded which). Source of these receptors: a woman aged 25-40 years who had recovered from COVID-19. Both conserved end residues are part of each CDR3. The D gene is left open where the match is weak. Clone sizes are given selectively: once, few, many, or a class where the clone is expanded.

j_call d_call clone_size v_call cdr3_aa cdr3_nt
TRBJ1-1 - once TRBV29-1 CSVGGGSEAFF TGCAGCGTTGGGGGGGGGTCTGAAGCTTTCTTT
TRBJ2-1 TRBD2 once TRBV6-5 CASSSLAGGLTFF TGTGCCAGCAGTTCTTTGGCGGGGGGGCTGACGTTCTTC
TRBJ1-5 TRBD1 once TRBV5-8 CASSPGRTGLGNQPQHF TGTGCCAGCAGCCCAGGTCGGACAGGGCTTGGAAATCAGCCCCAGCATTTT
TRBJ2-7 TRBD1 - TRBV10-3 CATKGQGGYEQYF TGTGCCACCAAGGGACAGGGGGGGTACGAGCAGTACTTC
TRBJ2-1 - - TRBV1 CTSSQTVSGRNYNEQFF TGCACCAGCAGCCAGACGGTCAGCGGGAGGAATTACAATGAGCAGTTCTTC
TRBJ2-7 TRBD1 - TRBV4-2 CASSQGTGEAYEQYF TGTGCCAGCAGCCAGGGGACAGGCGAAGCCTACGAGCAGTACTTC
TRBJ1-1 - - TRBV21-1 CASISRDRGNPEAFF TGTGCCAGCATCTCAAGGGACAGGGGTAACCCTGAAGCTTTCTTT
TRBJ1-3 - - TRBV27 CASSQIGGGNTIYF TGTGCCAGCAGTCAAATCGGGGGAGGAAACACCATATATTTT
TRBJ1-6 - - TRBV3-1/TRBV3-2 CASSHTGVHSPLHF TGTGCCAGCAGCCACACGGGGGTACATTCACCCCTCCACTTT
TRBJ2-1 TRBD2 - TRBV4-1 CASSYLGTSGGHEQFF TGCGCCAGCAGCTATCTCGGGACTAGCGGGGGCCATGAGCAGTTCTTC
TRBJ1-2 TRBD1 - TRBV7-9 CASSPYGQGTAWYGYTF TGTGCCAGCAGCCCGTATGGACAGGGGACCGCTTGGTATGGCTACACCTTC
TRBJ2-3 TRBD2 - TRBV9 CASSLPLRGTTDTQYF TGTGCCAGCAGCCTACCGTTGCGGGGGACCACAGATACGCAGTATTTT
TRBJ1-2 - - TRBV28 CASSSPRDSYGYTF TGTGCCAGCAGTTCCCCCAGGGATTCCTATGGCTACACCTTC
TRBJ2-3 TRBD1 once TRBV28 CASSTGGSTDTQYF TGTGCCAGCAGTACAGGGGGAAGCACAGATACGCAGTATTTT
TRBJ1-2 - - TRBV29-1 CSVEVQGGSYGYTF TGCAGCGTTGAAGTCCAAGGAGGGAGCTATGGCTACACCTTC
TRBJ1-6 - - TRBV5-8 CASSSGQNYNSPLHF TGTGCCAGCAGCTCAGGGCAAAACTATAATTCACCCCTCCACTTT
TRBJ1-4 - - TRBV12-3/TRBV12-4 CASSPFNEKLFF TGTGCCAGCAGTCCATTTAATGAAAAACTGTTTTTT
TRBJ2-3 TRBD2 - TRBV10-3 CAILAGGTDTQYF TGTGCCATCTTAGCGGGAGGGACAGATACGCAGTATTTT